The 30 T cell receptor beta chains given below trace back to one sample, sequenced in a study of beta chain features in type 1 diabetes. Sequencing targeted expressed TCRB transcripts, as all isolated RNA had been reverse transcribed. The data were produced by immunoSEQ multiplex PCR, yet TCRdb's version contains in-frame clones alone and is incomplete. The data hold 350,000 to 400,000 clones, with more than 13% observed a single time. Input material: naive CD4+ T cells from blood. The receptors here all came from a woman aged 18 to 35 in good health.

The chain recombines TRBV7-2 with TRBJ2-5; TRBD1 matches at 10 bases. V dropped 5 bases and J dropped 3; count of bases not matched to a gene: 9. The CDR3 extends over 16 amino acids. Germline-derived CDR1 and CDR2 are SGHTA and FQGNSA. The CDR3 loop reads CASSPLTGGGEETQYF. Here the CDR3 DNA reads TGTGCCAGCAGCCCACTGACAGGGGGCGGGGAAGAGACCCAGTACTTC.

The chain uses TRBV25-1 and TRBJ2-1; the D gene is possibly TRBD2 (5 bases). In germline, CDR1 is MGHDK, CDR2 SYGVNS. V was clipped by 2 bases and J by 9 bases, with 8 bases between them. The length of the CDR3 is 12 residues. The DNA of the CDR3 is TGTGCCAGCAGTGAAAGGGAGATTGAGCAGTTCTTC. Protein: CASSEREIEQFF.

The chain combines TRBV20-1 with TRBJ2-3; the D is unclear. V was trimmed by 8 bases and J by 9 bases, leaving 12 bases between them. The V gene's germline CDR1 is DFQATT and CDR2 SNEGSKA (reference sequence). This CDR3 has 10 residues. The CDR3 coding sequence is TGCAGTCTCCGGAGCATAACGCAGTATTTT. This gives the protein CSLRSITQYF.

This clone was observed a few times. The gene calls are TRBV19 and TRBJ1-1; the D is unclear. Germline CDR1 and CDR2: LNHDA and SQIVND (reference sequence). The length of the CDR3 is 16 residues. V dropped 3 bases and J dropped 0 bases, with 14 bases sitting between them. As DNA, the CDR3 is TGTGCCAGTAGTATCCGAGCACTACTCATGAACACTGAAGCTTTCTTT. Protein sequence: CASSIRALLMNTEAFF.

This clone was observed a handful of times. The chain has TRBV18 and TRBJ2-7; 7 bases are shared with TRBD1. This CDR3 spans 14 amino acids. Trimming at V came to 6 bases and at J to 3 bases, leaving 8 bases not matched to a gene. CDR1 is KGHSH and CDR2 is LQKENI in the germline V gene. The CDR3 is CASSSAGTDYEQYF. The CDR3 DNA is TGTGCCAGCTCCTCCGCCGGGACAGACTACGAGCAGTACTTC.

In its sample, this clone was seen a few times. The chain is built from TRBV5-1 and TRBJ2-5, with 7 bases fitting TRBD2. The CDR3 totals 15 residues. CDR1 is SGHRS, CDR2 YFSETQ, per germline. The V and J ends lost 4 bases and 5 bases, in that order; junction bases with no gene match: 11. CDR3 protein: CASSLQREWGETQYF. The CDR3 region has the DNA TGCGCCAGCAGCCTACAGCGGGAATGGGGGGAGACCCAGTACTTC.

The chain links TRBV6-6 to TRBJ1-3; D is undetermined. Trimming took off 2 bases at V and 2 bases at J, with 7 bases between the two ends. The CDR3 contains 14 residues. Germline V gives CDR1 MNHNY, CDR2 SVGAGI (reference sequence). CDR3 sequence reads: CASSYVRAGNTIYF. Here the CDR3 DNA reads TGTGCCAGCAGTTACGTCCGGGCTGGAAACACCATATATTTT.

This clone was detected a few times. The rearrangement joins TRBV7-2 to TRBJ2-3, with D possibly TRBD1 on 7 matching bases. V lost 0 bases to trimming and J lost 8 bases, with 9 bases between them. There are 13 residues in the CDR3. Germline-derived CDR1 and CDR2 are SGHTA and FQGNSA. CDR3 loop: CASSLAEGATQYF. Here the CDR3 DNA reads TGTGCCAGCAGCTTAGCGGAGGGGGCTACGCAGTATTTT.

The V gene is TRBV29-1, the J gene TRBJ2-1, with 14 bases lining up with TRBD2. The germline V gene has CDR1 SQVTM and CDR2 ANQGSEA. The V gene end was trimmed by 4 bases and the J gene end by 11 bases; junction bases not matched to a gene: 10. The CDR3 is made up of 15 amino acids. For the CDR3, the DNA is TGCAGCGTTGGTGGGACTAGCGGGAGTGTAGGGAAGCAGTTCTTC. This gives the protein CSVGGTSGSVGKQFF.

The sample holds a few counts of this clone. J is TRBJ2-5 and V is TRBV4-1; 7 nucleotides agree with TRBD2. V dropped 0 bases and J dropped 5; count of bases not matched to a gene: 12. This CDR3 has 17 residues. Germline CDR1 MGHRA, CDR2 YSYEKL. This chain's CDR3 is CASSQDGGRASWETQYF. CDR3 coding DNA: TGCGCCAGCAGCCAAGATGGGGGGAGGGCCTCTTGGGAGACCCAGTACTTC.

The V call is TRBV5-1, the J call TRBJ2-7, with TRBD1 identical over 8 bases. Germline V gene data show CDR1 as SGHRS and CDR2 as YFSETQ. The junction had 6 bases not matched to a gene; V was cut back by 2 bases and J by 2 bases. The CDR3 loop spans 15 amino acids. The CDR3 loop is CASSFAGTGTYEQYF. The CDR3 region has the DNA TGCGCCAGCAGCTTCGCCGGGACAGGAACCTACGAGCAGTACTTC.

The CDR3 here is CATSRETGRETQYF. Here the CDR3 DNA reads TGTGCCACCAGCAGAGAAACAGGGAGAGAGACCCAGTACTTC. V gene TRBV15 combines with J gene TRBJ2-5; D perhaps matches TRBD1 (6 bases). Deletions cut 0 bases from V and 4 bases from J, with 9 bases between. This CDR3 comprises 14 residues. Germline CDR1 is LNHNV and CDR2 is YYDKDF (reference sequence). The entire variable domain, with the rest obtained from reference TRBV15 and TRBJ2-5, is as follows: DAMVIQNPRYQVTQFGKPVTLSCSQTLNHNVMYWYQQKSSQAPKLLFHYYDKDFNNEADTPDNFQSRRPNTSFCFLDIRSPGLGDTAMYLCATSRETGRETQYFGPGTRLLVL.

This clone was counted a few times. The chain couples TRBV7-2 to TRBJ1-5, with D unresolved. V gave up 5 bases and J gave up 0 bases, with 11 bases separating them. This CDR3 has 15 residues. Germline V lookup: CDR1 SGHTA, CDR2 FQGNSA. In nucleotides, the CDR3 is TGTGCCAGCAGCCCATCCCTCTATAGCAATCAGCCCCAGCATTTT. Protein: CASSPSLYSNQPQHF.

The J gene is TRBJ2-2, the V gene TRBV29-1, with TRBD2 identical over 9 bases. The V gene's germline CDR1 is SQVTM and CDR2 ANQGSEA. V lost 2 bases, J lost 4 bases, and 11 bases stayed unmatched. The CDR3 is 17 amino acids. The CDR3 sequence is CSVEQTSGGVFTGELFF. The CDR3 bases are TGCAGCGTTGAACAGACTAGCGGCGGGGTATTCACCGGGGAGCTGTTTTTT.

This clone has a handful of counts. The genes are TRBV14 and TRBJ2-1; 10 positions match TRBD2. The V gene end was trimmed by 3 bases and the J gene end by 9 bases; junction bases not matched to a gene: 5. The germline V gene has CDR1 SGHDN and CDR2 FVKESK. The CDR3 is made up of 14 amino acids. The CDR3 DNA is TGTGCCAGCAGCCACCTAGCGGGAGTCTTTGAGCAGTTCTTC. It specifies CASSHLAGVFEQFF.

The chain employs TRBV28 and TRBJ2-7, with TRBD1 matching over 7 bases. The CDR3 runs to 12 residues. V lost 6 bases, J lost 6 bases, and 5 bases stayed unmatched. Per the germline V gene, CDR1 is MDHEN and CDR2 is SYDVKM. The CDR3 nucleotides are TGTGCCAGCAGGACGACAGGGTCCGAGCAGTACTTC. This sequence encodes CASRTTGSEQYF.

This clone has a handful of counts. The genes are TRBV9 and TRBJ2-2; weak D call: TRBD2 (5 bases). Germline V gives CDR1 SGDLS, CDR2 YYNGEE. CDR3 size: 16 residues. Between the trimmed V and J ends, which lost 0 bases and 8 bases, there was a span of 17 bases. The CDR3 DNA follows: TGTGCCAGCAGCGTAGCTAGCTACTCTCAATCGGGGGAGCTGTTTTTT. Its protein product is CASSVASYSQSGELFF.

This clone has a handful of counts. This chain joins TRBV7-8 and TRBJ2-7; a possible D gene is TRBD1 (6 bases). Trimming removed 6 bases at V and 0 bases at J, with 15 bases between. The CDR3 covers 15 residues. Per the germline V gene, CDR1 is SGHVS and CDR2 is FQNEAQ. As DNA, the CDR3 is TGTGCCAGCAGTCGATCCCCGACAGGCTCCTACGAGCAGTACTTC. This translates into CASSRSPTGSYEQYF. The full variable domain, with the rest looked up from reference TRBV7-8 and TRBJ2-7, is GAGVSQSPRYKVAKRGQDVALRCDPISGHVSLFWYQQALGQGPEFLTYFQNEAQLDKSGLPSDRFFAERPEGSVSTLKIQRTQQEDSAVYLCASSRSPTGSYEQYFGPGTRLTVT.

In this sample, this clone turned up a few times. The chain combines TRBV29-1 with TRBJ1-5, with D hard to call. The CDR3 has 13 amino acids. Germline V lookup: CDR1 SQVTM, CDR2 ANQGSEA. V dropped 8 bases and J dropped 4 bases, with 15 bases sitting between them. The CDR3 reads CSFLDGGNQPQHF. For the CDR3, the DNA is TGCAGCTTCCTGGACGGAGGAAATCAGCCCCAGCATTTT.

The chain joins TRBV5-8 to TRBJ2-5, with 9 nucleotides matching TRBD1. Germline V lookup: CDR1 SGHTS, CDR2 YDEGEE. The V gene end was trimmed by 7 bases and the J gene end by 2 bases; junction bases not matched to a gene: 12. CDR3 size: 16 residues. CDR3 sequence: CASRLHRGLSQETQYF. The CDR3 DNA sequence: TGTGCCAGCCGACTCCACAGGGGGCTTTCGCAAGAGACCCAGTACTTC.

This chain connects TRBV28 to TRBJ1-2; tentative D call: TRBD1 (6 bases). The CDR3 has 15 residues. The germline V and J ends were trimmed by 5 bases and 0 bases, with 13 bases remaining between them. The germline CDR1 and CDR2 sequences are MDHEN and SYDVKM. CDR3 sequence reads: CASSQLTGPNYGYTF. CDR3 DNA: TGTGCCAGCAGTCAATTGACAGGACCTAACTATGGCTACACCTTC.

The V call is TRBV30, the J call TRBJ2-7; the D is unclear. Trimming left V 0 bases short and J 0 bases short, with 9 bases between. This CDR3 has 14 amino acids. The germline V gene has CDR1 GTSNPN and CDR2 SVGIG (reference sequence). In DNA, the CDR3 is TGTGCCTGGAGTGTACAAGCGAACTCCTACGAGCAGTACTTC. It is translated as CAWSVQANSYEQYF. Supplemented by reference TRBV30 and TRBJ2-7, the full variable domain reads SQTIHQWPATLVQPVGSPLSLECTVEGTSNPNLYWYRQAAGRGLQLLFYSVGIGQISSEVPQNLSASRPQDRQFILSSKKLLLSDSGFYLCAWSVQANSYEQYFGPGTRLTVT.

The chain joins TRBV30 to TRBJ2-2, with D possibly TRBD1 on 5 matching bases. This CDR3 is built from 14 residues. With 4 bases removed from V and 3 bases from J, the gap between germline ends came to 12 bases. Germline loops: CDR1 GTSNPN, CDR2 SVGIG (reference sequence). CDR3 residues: CAWIWQGYTGELFF. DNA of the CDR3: TGTGCCTGGATCTGGCAGGGATACACCGGGGAGCTGTTTTTT.

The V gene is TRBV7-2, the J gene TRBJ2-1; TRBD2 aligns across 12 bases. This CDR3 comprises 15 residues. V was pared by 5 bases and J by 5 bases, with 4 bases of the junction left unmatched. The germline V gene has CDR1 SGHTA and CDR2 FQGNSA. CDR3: CASSPSGRGNNEQFF. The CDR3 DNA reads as TGTGCCAGCAGCCCTAGCGGGAGGGGAAACAATGAGCAGTTCTTC.

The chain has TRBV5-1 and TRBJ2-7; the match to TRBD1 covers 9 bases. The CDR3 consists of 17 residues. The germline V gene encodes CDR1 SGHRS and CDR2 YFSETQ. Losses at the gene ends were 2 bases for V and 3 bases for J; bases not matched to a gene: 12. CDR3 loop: CASSFNPPGQGYYEQYF. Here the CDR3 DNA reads TGCGCCAGCAGCTTCAATCCTCCGGGACAGGGATACTACGAGCAGTACTTC.

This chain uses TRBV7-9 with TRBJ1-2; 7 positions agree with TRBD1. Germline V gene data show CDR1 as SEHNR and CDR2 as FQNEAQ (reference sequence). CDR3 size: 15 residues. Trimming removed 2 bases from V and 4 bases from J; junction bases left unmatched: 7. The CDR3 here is CASSLSSGQIYGYTF. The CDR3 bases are TGTGCCAGCAGCTTAAGTTCGGGACAGATCTATGGCTACACCTTC.

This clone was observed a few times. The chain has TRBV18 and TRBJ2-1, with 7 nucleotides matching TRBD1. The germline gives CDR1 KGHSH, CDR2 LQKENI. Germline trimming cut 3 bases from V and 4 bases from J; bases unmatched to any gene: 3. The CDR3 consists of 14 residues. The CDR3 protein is CASSPGQLYNEQFF. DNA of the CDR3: TGTGCCAGCTCACCGGGACAGTTATACAATGAGCAGTTCTTC.

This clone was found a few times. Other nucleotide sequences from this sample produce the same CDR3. In DNA, the CDR3 is TGCAGCGTTGAAGGGCCCAGCACAGATACGCAGTATTTT. Translated, it gives CSVEGPSTDTQYF. The chain employs TRBV29-1 and TRBJ2-3; D not resolved. The CDR3 extends over 13 amino acids. V lost 1 base and J lost 0, with 5 bases in between. In germline, CDR1 is SQVTM, CDR2 ANQGSEA.

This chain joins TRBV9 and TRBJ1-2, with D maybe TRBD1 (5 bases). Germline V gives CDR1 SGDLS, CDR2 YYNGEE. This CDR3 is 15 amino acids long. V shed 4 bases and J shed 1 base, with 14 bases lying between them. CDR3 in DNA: TGTGCCAGCAGCCCCGACCGGGGGAGTAACTATGGCTACACCTTC. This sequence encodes CASSPDRGSNYGYTF.

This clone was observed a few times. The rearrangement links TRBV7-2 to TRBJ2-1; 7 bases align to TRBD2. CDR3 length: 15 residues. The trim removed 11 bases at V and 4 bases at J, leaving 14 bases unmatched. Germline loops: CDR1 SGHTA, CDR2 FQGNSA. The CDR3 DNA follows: TGTGCCGAAGGTGACGGCGGGAGCTCGTACAATGAGCAGTTCTTC. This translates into CAEGDGGSSYNEQFF.